A selection of T cell receptor beta chains follows, all from one sample in a study of T cells in Graves' hyperthyroidism and ophthalmopathy. TCRdb redid the calling of the multiplex PCR reads with MiXCR, one entry per CDR3 protein. This repertoire shows 300,000 to 450,000 distinct CDR3 sequences, 15% to 18% found once; its top ten account for roughly a quarter. Sequenced input: blood. The receptors were gathered from a woman aged 18-30 years with Graves' hyperthyroidism that later progressed to Graves' ophthalmopathy. CDR3s include the opening cysteine and the closing phenylalanine or tryptophan. A D gene is named only where the DNA matches it firmly. Only some rows state a clone size, as once, few, many or a class for expanded clones.

j_call,v_call,clone_size,d_call,cdr3_aa
TRBJ2-1,TRBV4-1,-,-,CASSQVGTRQGEQFF
TRBJ1-4,TRBV16,few,-,CASSPHTGEKLFF
TRBJ1-4,TRBV28,many,-,CASSFWRVGGPNEKLFF
TRBJ2-1,TRBV2,many,TRBD2,CASKEREGHNEQFF
TRBJ2-3,TRBV11-2,-,-,CASSQGLAPRVGDTQYF
TRBJ1-5,TRBV6-1,few,TRBD1,CASSEAPAGGHQPQHF
TRBJ2-1,TRBV24-1,many,-,CATAMGGSYNEQFF
TRBJ1-1,TRBV18,-,TRBD1,CASSIGQGNTEAFF
TRBJ1-5,TRBV20-1,once,-,CSAREIGGGGQPQHF
TRBJ2-7,TRBV4-2,-,TRBD2,CASSSDVGGLAVYEQYF
TRBJ2-7,TRBV20-1,many,TRBD1,CSAMRAQGTYEQYF
TRBJ2-7,TRBV5-6,-,-,CASSLRVASSYEQYF
TRBJ1-2,TRBV12-3/TRBV12-4,many,-,CASSFGWPHGYTF
TRBJ1-3,TRBV2,many,-,CASTASGNTIYF
TRBJ1-6,TRBV20-1,many,-,CSARAGQNNSPLHF
TRBJ2-2,TRBV11-3,few,-,CASSLNYLVPGELFF
TRBJ1-1,TRBV28,many,-,CASSLRAEPMNTEAFF
TRBJ1-1,TRBV4-1,many,-,CASSRQIGDTEAFF
TRBJ2-3,TRBV19,-,-,CASKTGPGDVDTQYF
TRBJ2-1,TRBV6-4,few,-,CASSDGEYNEQFF
TRBJ2-3,TRBV10-3,many,-,CAIRQTGISTDTQYF
TRBJ1-2,TRBV7-9,-,-,CASSLGGAALLDYGYTF
TRBJ1-1,TRBV15,many,-,CATSRDLLPGNTEAFF
TRBJ2-1,TRBV7-2,many,TRBD2,CASSPSLLAGRNEQFF
TRBJ2-7,TRBV20-1,-,TRBD2,CSATLAGRVDEQYF
TRBJ2-5,TRBV28,many,TRBD2,CASSNLSGNPYQETQYF
TRBJ1-2,TRBV12-3/TRBV12-4,many,-,CASRGQGNYGYTF
TRBJ2-1,TRBV20-1,many,-,CSARVADLFGEQFF
TRBJ2-3,TRBV3-1,-,TRBD2,CASSQASGRASDTQYF
TRBJ2-2,TRBV14,few,-,CASSQGQIIGELFF
TRBJ1-3,TRBV3-1,many,-,CASSQDGRALGNTIYF
TRBJ2-3,TRBV2,many,TRBD1,CASRGDRTSTDTQYF
TRBJ2-1,TRBV30,many,TRBD2,CACSGSSYNEQFF
TRBJ2-7,TRBV11-3,many,TRBD1,CASSGDRSSYEQYF
TRBJ2-2,TRBV6-1,-,-,CASSPQGNTGELFF
TRBJ1-1,TRBV18,many,TRBD1,CASSPSRGYTEAFF
TRBJ2-7,TRBV6-1,many,-,CASTDLGGLAYEQYF
TRBJ1-5,TRBV18,many,-,CASSPLSGAQPQHF
TRBJ2-1,TRBV30,-,-,CAWSVQVYNEQFF
TRBJ2-7,TRBV4-2,few,-,CASSQAGLSSYEQYF
TRBJ1-1,TRBV19,many,-,CASSSQVGDTEAFF
TRBJ1-3,TRBV30,many,TRBD1,CAWSGQGGGNTIYF
TRBJ2-3,TRBV2,many,-,CASRVTLSDTQYF
TRBJ2-1,TRBV4-1,-,TRBD2,CASSQASGNSNEQFF
TRBJ2-7,TRBV6-1,few,-,CASRGDVYEQYF
TRBJ2-3,TRBV7-3,-,TRBD2,CASGPYGEGGTQYF
TRBJ2-7,TRBV12-3/TRBV12-4,few,-,CASSFAQGAGTRANEQCF
TRBJ1-2,TRBV28,many,TRBD1,CASEGTGIDNYGYTF
TRBJ2-1,TRBV7-2,many,TRBD2,CASSLEVMGGRRNEQFF
TRBJ2-3,TRBV6-2/TRBV6-3,-,TRBD2,CAREREGPNSGTDTQYF
TRBJ2-3,TRBV12-3/TRBV12-4,many,-,CASRRDSTDTQYF
TRBJ1-1,TRBV3-1,many,-,CASSQGTFRLPEAFF
TRBJ2-7,TRBV5-1,-,TRBD2,CASSRGLAGAYEQYF
TRBJ2-7,TRBV7-8,few,-,CASSFGGGGGGHEQYF